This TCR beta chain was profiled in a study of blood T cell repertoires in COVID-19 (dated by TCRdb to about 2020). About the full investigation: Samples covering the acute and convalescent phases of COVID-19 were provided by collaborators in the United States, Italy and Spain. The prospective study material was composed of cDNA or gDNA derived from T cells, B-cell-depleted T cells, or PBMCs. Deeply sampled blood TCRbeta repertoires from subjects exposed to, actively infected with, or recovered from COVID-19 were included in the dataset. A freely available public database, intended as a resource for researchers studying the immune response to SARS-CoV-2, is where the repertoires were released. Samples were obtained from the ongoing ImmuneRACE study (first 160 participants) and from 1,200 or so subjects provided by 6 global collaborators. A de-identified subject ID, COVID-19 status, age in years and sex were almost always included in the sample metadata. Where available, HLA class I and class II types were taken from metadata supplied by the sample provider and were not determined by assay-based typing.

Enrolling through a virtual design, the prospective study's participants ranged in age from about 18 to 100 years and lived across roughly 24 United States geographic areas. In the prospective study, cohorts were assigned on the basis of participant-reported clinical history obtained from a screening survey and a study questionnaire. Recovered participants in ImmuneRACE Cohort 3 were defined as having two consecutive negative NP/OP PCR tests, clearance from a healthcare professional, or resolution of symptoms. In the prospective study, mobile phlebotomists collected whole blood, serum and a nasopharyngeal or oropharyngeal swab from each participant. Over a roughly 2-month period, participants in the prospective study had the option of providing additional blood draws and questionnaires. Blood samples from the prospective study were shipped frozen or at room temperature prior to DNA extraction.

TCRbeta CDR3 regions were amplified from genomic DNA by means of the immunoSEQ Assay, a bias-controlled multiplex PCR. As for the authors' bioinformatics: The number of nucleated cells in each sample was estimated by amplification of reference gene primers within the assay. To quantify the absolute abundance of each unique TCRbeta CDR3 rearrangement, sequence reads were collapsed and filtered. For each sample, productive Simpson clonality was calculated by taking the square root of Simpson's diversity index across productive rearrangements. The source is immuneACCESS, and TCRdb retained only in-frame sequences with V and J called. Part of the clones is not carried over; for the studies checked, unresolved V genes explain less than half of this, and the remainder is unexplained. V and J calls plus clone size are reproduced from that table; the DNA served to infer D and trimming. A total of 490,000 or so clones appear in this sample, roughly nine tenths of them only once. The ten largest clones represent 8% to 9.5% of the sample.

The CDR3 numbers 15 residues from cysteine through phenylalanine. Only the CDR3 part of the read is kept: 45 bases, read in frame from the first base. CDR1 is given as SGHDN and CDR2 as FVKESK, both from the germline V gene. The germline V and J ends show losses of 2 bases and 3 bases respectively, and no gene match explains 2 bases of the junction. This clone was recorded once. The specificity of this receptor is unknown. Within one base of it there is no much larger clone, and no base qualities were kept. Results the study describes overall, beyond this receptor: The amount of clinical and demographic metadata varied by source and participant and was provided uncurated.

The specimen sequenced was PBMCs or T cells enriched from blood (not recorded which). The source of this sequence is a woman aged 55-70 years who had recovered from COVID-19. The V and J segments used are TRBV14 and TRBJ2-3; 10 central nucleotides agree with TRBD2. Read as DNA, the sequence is TGTGCCAGCAGCCAACTAGCGGGGGTGACAGATACGCAGTATTTT. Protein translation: CASSQLAGVTDTQYF.